The present entry profiles one TCR gamma chain with its context. Its cognate antigen is unknown. This sample was included in a study of Vδ1+ human thymocytes. Findings of the study overall: The authors advised highly purified populations and single-cell validation. In the thymus, TRG and TRD repertoires looked highly polyclonal with Gaussian CDR3 lengths. Despite high sort purity, about 20% of thymic T cell receptor delta sequences were Vdelta2.

This CDR3 spans 14 amino acids. CDR1 GITISATS and CDR2 ISYDGTV come from the germline V gene (reference sequence). Germline trimming cut 2 bases from V and 3 bases from J; bases unmatched to any gene: 7. Sequences come from RNA converted to cDNA by reverse transcription. Pooled V-gene forward primers with one constant-region reverse primer generated the CDR3 amplicons by multiplex PCR. TCRdb applied CATT to the multiplex PCR reads for clone calling. Found here are tens of thousands of gamma-chain clones, roughly 13% of them singletons; the top ten hold 1.5% to 2%. The sorted cells were CD3+ Vdelta1+ Vdelta2- thymocytes from alphabeta-depleted thymus.

The gene calls are TRGV9 and TRGJ1 or TRGJ2. This clonotype was sampled from a child less than two years old who had congenital heart surgery. The sample was Vdelta1+ gamma-delta thymocytes from the thymus. The subset denotes: FACS-sorted CD3+ TCRalphabeta- TCRVdelta1+ TCRVdelta2- thymocytes. For the CDR3, the DNA is TGTGCCTTGTGGGAGGCGCATGGTTATTATAAGAAACTCTTT. Translating gives CALWEAHGYYKKLF.